A single sample is the source of the 30 T cell receptor beta chains below, sequenced in a study of blood T cell repertoires in COVID-19. TCRdb keeps only in-frame clones here, not all; method: immunoSEQ multiplex PCR. The sample lists fewer than 250,000 clones, around 90% occurring once. Specimen: peripheral blood. These receptors came from a man aged 25 to 40 with COVID-19, enrolled during active disease.

This clone was recorded only once. CDR3 in amino acids: CSVKRGGRETQYF. DNA for the CDR3: TGCAGCGTCAAGCGGGGGGGCCGGGAGACCCAGTACTTC. V is TRBV29-1 and J is TRBJ2-5, with TRBD2 matching 10 bases. The V gene's germline CDR1 is SQVTM and CDR2 ANQGSEA. V dropped 6 bases and J dropped 5; count of bases not matched to a gene: 6. The CDR3 sequence is 13 residues long.

The CDR3 nucleotides are TGTGCCAGCACCCTAGGAGGGGGCCGGCAAAACATTCAGTACTTC. Amino acids: CASTLGGGRQNIQYF. The rearrangement links TRBV3-1 (or the pseudogene TRBV3-2) to TRBJ2-4; D is possibly TRBD1 (7 bases). This CDR3 comprises 15 residues. Trimming took 7 bases from V and 5 from J, leaving 18 bases between them. The germline V gene encodes CDR1 LGHDT and CDR2 YNNKEL (reference sequence).

V is TRBV25-1 and J is TRBJ2-7; 10 bases map to TRBD2. Trimming removed 3 bases from V and 2 bases from J; junction bases left unmatched: 4. Per germline, CDR1 MGHDK and CDR2 SYGVNS. There are 15 residues in the CDR3. The CDR3 sequence is CASSEGLATTYEQYF. The CDR3 DNA follows: TGTGCCAGCAGTGAGGGACTAGCGACGACCTACGAGCAGTACTTC.

The genes are TRBV30 and TRBJ1-4, with 9 bases matching TRBD1. The germline gives CDR1 GTSNPN, CDR2 SVGIG (reference sequence). The CDR3 totals 15 residues. Losses at the gene ends were 1 base for V and 8 bases for J; bases not matched to a gene: 8. For the CDR3, the DNA is TGTGCCTGGAGTGGAAGGGACAGGGTGCGAGAAAAACTGTTTTTT. It yields the protein CAWSGRDRVREKLFF.

V is TRBV3-1 (or the pseudogene TRBV3-2) and J is TRBJ1-1; 10 positions match TRBD1. This CDR3 spans 15 amino acids. Trimming removed 4 bases from V and 5 bases from J; junction bases left unmatched: 7. Germline CDR1 reads LGHDT; CDR2 reads YNNKEL (reference sequence). CDR3 DNA sequence: TGTGCCAGCAGCCCCCCAGGGACAGGGGTGACTGAAGCTTTCTTT. Its translation is CASSPPGTGVTEAFF.

The V and J genes are TRBV5-1 and TRBJ2-1; weak D call: TRBD2 (7 bases). Between the trimmed V and J ends, which lost 3 bases and 2 bases, there was a span of 18 bases. Germline values: CDR1 SGHRS, CDR2 YFSETQ. This CDR3 contains 17 residues. This CDR3 is CASSSLLSRGPYNEQFF. CDR3 DNA: TGCGCCAGCAGCTCCCTACTGTCGCGGGGGCCCTACAATGAGCAGTTCTTC.

V usage is TRBV7-6 and J usage is TRBJ1-4, with 10 bases lining up with TRBD1. V lost 5 bases, J lost 7 bases, and 10 bases stayed unmatched. Germline V lookup: CDR1 SGHVS, CDR2 FNYEAQ. There are 16 residues in the CDR3. The CDR3 is CASSPGQGVWSEKLFF. The CDR3 DNA is TGTGCCAGCAGCCCCGGACAGGGGGTTTGGAGTGAAAAACTGTTTTTT.

The rearrangement joins TRBV19 to TRBJ1-5; 7 bases are shared with TRBD1. This CDR3 contains 15 residues. CDR1 is LNHDA, CDR2 SQIVND, per germline (reference sequence). Germline trimming cut 5 bases from V and 0 bases from J; bases unmatched to any gene: 4. The CDR3 DNA reads as TGTGCCAGTAGTGCTACAGGGGATAGCAATCAGCCCCAGCATTTT. This translates into CASSATGDSNQPQHF.

The V call is TRBV15, the J call TRBJ1-6; 7 positions agree with TRBD1. The CDR3 totals 16 residues. Germline V lookup: CDR1 LNHNV, CDR2 YYDKDF (reference sequence). With 5 bases clipped from V and 5 bases from J, the junction kept 9 bases outside the gene matches. In nucleotides, the CDR3 is TGTGCCACCAGCCGCGACAGGGATCACAATAATTCACCCCTCCACTTT. Translated: CATSRDRDHNNSPLHF.

This clone was seen once. V is TRBV6-5 and J is TRBJ2-5; D uncertain. This CDR3 is built from 11 residues. V was clipped by 7 bases and J by 3 bases, with 6 bases between them. From germline, CDR1 is MNHEY and CDR2 SVGAGI. The DNA for the CDR3 is TGTGCCAGCACACTGGAAGAGACCCAGTACTTC. Encoded protein: CASTLEETQYF.

The chain has TRBV15 and TRBJ1-2, with D possibly TRBD1 on 6 matching bases. This CDR3 contains 14 residues. Germline V gene lookup returns CDR1 LNHNV and CDR2 YYDKDF (reference sequence). V lost 0 bases and J lost 5, with 10 bases in between. The CDR3: CATSRDRGLYGYTF. CDR3 DNA sequence: TGTGCCACCAGCAGAGACAGGGGCTTATATGGCTACACCTTC.

The chain uses TRBV4-2 and TRBJ1-2, with D unresolved. V was clipped by 0 bases and J by 3 bases, with 11 bases between them. CDR1 and CDR2 (germline): LGHNA, YNFKEQ. The CDR3 totals 15 residues. DNA of the CDR3: TGTGCCAGCAGCCAAGATCTCTCGCAGTACTATGGCTACACCTTC. Protein: CASSQDLSQYYGYTF.

The chain recombines TRBV30 with TRBJ1-2; D uncertain. V was pared by 0 bases and J by 2 bases, with 7 bases between. The CDR3 sequence is 13 residues long. Germline V gene lookup returns CDR1 GTSNPN and CDR2 SVGIG (reference sequence). In DNA, the CDR3 is TGTGCCTGGAGTGTACTCGCGAACTATGGCTACACCTTC. The encoded protein is CAWSVLANYGYTF.

This chain links TRBV23-1 with TRBJ1-6; 9 nucleotides match TRBD1. TRBV23-1 is an open reading frame, and its role is uncertain. This CDR3 has 16 residues. V shed 5 bases, J shed 8 bases, and the junction held 10 bases outside the gene matches. Here the CDR3 reads CASSTKGTGKYSPLHF. The CDR3 bases are TGCGCCAGCAGTACTAAAGGGACAGGGAAATATTCACCCCTCCACTTT.

This sequence joins TRBV2 and TRBJ1-6, with a possible D match to TRBD1 (5 bases). The CDR3 has 12 residues. The V end was cut by 3 bases, the J end by 8 bases, with 5 bases between. The germline V gene has CDR1 SNHLY and CDR2 FYNNEI. Written as DNA, the CDR3 is TGTGCCAGCAGTGACAGGGATTCACCCCTCCACTTT. Amino acid sequence: CASSDRDSPLHF.

In this sample, this clone turned up once. V gene TRBV13 combines with J gene TRBJ2-7; tentatively, D is TRBD1 (5 bases). Germline V CDR1 and CDR2: PRHDT, FYEKMQ (reference sequence). V lost 4 bases to trimming and J lost 1 base, with 11 bases between them. There are 14 residues in the CDR3. CDR3 sequence: CASSWGRESYEQYF. In nucleotides, the CDR3 is TGTGCCAGCAGCTGGGGCAGGGAATCCTACGAGCAGTACTTC.

This clone came up once. V is TRBV30 and J is TRBJ2-3; TRBD2 matches 8 bases. V shed 3 bases, J shed 3 bases, and the junction held 8 bases outside the gene matches. The CDR3 runs 15 residues. Germline lookup yields CDR1 GTSNPN and CDR2 SVGIG (reference sequence). The CDR3 loop reads CAWRTGGRGTDTQYF. The CDR3 DNA reads as TGTGCCTGGAGGACGGGGGGGCGGGGGACAGATACGCAGTATTTT.

This chain links TRBV10-3 with TRBJ2-1, with TRBD2 matching over 7 bases. CDR1 ENHRY and CDR2 SYGVKD come from the germline V gene. The trim removed 2 bases at V and 10 bases at J, leaving 5 bases unmatched. The CDR3 is 13 residues long. This CDR3 reads CAISEAERGEQFF. The CDR3 DNA follows: TGTGCCATCAGTGAGGCCGAGCGGGGAGAGCAGTTCTTC.

J is TRBJ1-3 and V is TRBV7-9; no firm D call. This CDR3 is built from 15 residues. The V gene's germline CDR1 is SEHNR and CDR2 FQNEAQ (reference sequence). The V end lost 3 bases, the J end lost 0 bases, and 9 bases lay between the germline ends. CDR3 in DNA: TGTGCCAGCAGCTTCCGGCAGGACTCTGGAAACACCATATATTTT. This sequence encodes CASSFRQDSGNTIYF.

The rearrangement uses TRBV18 and TRBJ2-5, with 8 bases identical to TRBD2. CDR1 is KGHSH and CDR2 is LQKENI in the germline V gene. This CDR3 is built from 15 residues. J lost 2 bases, V lost 2 bases, and 4 bases had no gene match. The CDR3 DNA is TGTGCCAGCTCACCAGCCGGGGGGGCTCAAGAGACCCAGTACTTC. Protein: CASSPAGGAQETQYF.

This chain connects TRBV29-1 to TRBJ1-6; D is undetermined. The V gene's germline CDR1 is SQVTM and CDR2 ANQGSEA. The CDR3 loop spans 13 amino acids. With 3 bases removed from V and 12 bases from J, the gap between germline ends came to 15 bases. For the CDR3, the DNA is TGCAGCGTTGAGGTCGGACTAGGCGGACCCCTCCACTTT. Amino acids: CSVEVGLGGPLHF.

The rearrangement uses TRBV19 and TRBJ2-7, with 11 nucleotides matching TRBD2. The trim removed 6 bases at V and 3 bases at J, leaving 4 bases unmatched. Germline CDR1 LNHDA, CDR2 SQIVND (reference sequence). This CDR3 is 14 amino acids long. CDR3 sequence reads: CASRGTSGLYEQYF. The CDR3 DNA reads as TGTGCCAGTAGGGGGACTAGCGGCCTCTACGAGCAGTACTTC.

In its sample, this clone was seen once. V and J are TRBV5-1 and TRBJ2-3; 14 bases map to TRBD2. Germline CDR1 is SGHRS and CDR2 is YFSETQ. The ends lost 4 bases at V and 8 bases at J; junction bases unmatched: 15. CDR3 length equals 18 residues. The DNA for the CDR3 is TGCGCCAGCAGCGCGGGACTAGCGGGGGCCGGGGCGTCGGGTACGCAGTATTTT. It translates to CASSAGLAGAGASGTQYF.

This chain connects TRBV5-1 to TRBJ1-3, with D maybe TRBD1 (6 bases). This CDR3 spans 17 amino acids. Germline CDR1 reads SGHRS; CDR2 reads YFSETQ. Trimming removed 4 bases from V and 0 bases from J, with 17 bases in between. CDR3 protein: CASSLQGHQVSGNTIYF. Here the CDR3 DNA reads TGCGCCAGCAGCCTACAGGGACACCAAGTCTCTGGAAACACCATATATTTT.

J is TRBJ1-4 and V is TRBV1. TRBV1 is a listed pseudogene. The CDR3 extends over 14 amino acids. The CDR3 nucleotides read TGCACCAGCAGCCACGGGGGAGGAAGGGAAAAACTGTTTTTT. Its translation is CTSSHGGGREKLFF.

The chain combines TRBV12-5 with TRBJ1-2; D might be TRBD1 (6 bases). Trimming stripped 5 bases from V and 6 bases from J, with 10 bases between. This CDR3 is 12 amino acids long. Germline lookup yields CDR1 LGHNT and CDR2 FRNRAP. The CDR3 region has the DNA TGTGCTAGTGGTACCCACAGGGATGGCTACACCTTC. Amino acids: CASGTHRDGYTF.

The V gene is TRBV3-1 (or the pseudogene TRBV3-2), the J gene TRBJ1-1, with TRBD1 as a possible D gene (5 bases). Trimming pared 0 bases from V and 4 bases from J, leaving 12 bases between. The V gene's germline CDR1 is LGHDT and CDR2 YNNKEL (reference sequence). CDR3 length: 15 amino acids. CDR3 DNA: TGTGCCAGCAGCCAAGATTCAGGGTTTGGCACTGAAGCTTTCTTT. The encoded protein is CASSQDSGFGTEAFF.

In this sample, this clone turned up a few times. The DNA of the CDR3 is TGTGCCAGCAGCCAAGAAGCGAGCGGACTACGTGGGCTGGATACGCAGTATTTT. Amino acid sequence: CASSQEASGLRGLDTQYF. This chain uses TRBV3-1 (or the pseudogene TRBV3-2) with TRBJ2-3; a possible D gene is TRBD2 (6 bases). From germline, CDR1 is LGHDT and CDR2 YNNKEL (reference sequence). The CDR3 runs 18 residues. V gave up 0 bases and J gave up 6 bases, with 22 bases separating them.

The V call is TRBV30, the J call TRBJ1-5; tentatively, D is TRBD1 (5 bases). V lost 2 bases to trimming and J lost 3 bases, with 14 bases between them. The CDR3 runs 15 residues. From germline, CDR1 is GTSNPN and CDR2 SVGIG (reference sequence). Here the CDR3 DNA reads TGTGCCTGGAGTCGGCAGGGCCAACACAATCAGCCCCAGCATTTT. It yields the protein CAWSRQGQHNQPQHF.

The chain uses TRBV15 and TRBJ2-6; D remains unclear. Between the trimmed V and J ends, which lost 5 bases and 3 bases, there was a span of 11 bases. Looked up from germline, CDR1 is LNHNV and CDR2 is YYDKDF (reference sequence). The CDR3 is 15 amino acids. This CDR3 reads CATSPVVSGANVLTF. In DNA, the CDR3 is TGTGCCACCAGCCCCGTGGTGAGTGGGGCCAACGTCCTGACTTTC.